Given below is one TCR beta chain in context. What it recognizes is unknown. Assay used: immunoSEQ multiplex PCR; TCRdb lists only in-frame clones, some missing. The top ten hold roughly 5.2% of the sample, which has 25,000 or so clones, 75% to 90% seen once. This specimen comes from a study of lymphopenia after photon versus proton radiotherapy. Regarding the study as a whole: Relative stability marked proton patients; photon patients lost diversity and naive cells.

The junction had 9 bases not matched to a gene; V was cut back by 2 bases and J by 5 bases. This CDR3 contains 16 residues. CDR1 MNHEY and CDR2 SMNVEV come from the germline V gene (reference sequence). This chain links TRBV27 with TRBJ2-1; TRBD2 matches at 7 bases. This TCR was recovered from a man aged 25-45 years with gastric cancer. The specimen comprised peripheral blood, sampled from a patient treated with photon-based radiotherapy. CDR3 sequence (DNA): TGTGCCAGCAGTTTACTTTCCTCCGGGACTAACAATGAGCAGTTCTTC. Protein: CASSLLSSGTNNEQFF.